These 3 T cell receptor beta chains came from one sample sequenced in a study of T cell responses to AZD1222 COVID-19 vaccine. Clones were read by immunoSEQ multiplex PCR, and TCRdb kept only the in-frame ones, dropping some. The table lists about 110,000 clones, approximately 90% of them singletons, with around 15% in the top ten. The material sequenced was peripheral blood, taken 28 days after the second AZD1222 dose. These receptors came from an adult who received the AZD1222 COVID-19 vaccine.

This chain links TRBV11-2 with TRBJ1-4; D not certain. Germline CDR1 is SGHAT and CDR2 is FQNNGV. The CDR3 is 19 amino acids. Trimming stripped 2 bases from V and 7 bases from J, with 26 bases between. Written as DNA, the CDR3 is TGTGCCAGCAGCTTAACCGGGCGACCTAGGGCCATTGGTGCTGAAAAACTGTTTTTT. The encoded protein is CASSLTGRPRAIGAEKLFF.

The chain has TRBV2 and TRBJ2-1, with a weak D call TRBD1 (6 bases). Germline loops: CDR1 SNHLY, CDR2 FYNNEI. The CDR3 is 15 amino acids. Between the trimmed V and J ends, which lost 2 bases and 6 bases, there was a span of 14 bases. CDR3 region: CASSEWSQQGNEQFF. CDR3 coding DNA: TGTGCCAGCAGTGAATGGTCCCAACAGGGCAATGAGCAGTTCTTC. Variable domain in full (rest from reference TRBV2 and TRBJ2-1): EPEVTQTPSHQVTQMGQEVILRCVPISNHLYFYWYRQILGQKVEFLVSFYNNEISEKSEIFDDQFSVERPDGSNFTLKIRSTKLEDSAMYFCASSEWSQQGNEQFFGPGTRLTVL.

J is TRBJ2-3 and V is TRBV18, with D possibly matching TRBD2 (6 bases). Germline-derived CDR1 and CDR2 are KGHSH and LQKENI. This CDR3 region has 15 residues. Trimming removed 3 bases at V and 1 base at J, with 11 bases between. The CDR3 DNA follows: TGTGCCAGCTCACCGACCTGGGGGGGCACAGATACGCAGTATTTT. Translated: CASSPTWGGTDTQYF.